Listed here are 21 T cell receptor beta chains from one sample, sequenced in a study of blood T cell repertoires in COVID-19. Some clones are missing from TCRdb's copy, which holds only in-frame ones; the method was immunoSEQ multiplex PCR. There are tens of thousands of clones in the sample; around 90% occur only once, and about 4.4% lies in the top ten. The specimen was peripheral blood. These receptors were collected from a man aged 55 to 70 with acute or convalescent COVID-19.

The V call is TRBV7-2, the J call TRBJ2-3, with D possibly TRBD2 on 6 matching bases. CDR1 SGHTA and CDR2 FQGNSA come from the germline V gene. V was clipped by 2 bases and J by 4 bases, with 10 bases between them. This CDR3 contains 14 residues. The CDR3 sequence is CASSLRETSDTQYF. The CDR3, as DNA: TGTGCCAGCAGCTTACGGGAGACCTCAGATACGCAGTATTTT.

The rearrangement joins TRBV7-9 to TRBJ1-5, with D perhaps TRBD1 (6 bases). The V gene's germline CDR1 is SEHNR and CDR2 FQNEAQ (reference sequence). V was shortened by 5 bases and J by 4 bases, with 12 bases between the two germline ends. The CDR3 contains 14 residues. CDR3 amino acids: CASSPQGPNQPQHF. DNA of the CDR3: TGTGCCAGCAGCCCGCAGGGGCCTAATCAGCCCCAGCATTTT.

J is TRBJ1-1 and V is TRBV18; 7 bases line up with TRBD1. Germline CDR1 is KGHSH and CDR2 is LQKENI. Trimming removed 3 bases from V and 5 bases from J; junction bases left unmatched: 9. This CDR3 contains 15 residues. CDR3 sequence (DNA): TGTGCCAGCTCACCCCTAACAGGGGAGGCGACTGAAGCTTTCTTT. Protein sequence: CASSPLTGEATEAFF. Combining the CDR3 with reference TRBV18 and TRBJ1-1 gives the whole variable domain NAGVMQNPRHLVRRRGQEARLRCSPMKGHSHVYWYRQLPEEGLKFMVYLQKENIIDESGMPKERFSAEFPKEGPSILRIQQVVRGDSAAYFCASSPLTGEATEAFFGQGTRLTVV.

The rearrangement uses TRBV5-1 and TRBJ2-7; 10 nucleotides agree with TRBD2. Germline CDR1 and CDR2: SGHRS and YFSETQ. After removal of 2 bases from V and 5 bases from J, the junction contained 4 bases not matched to a gene. This CDR3 has 14 amino acids. CDR3 loop: CASSFGLAGDEQYF. As DNA, the CDR3 is TGCGCCAGCAGCTTCGGGCTAGCGGGGGACGAGCAGTACTTC.

This clone appeared a few times. The gene calls are TRBV2 and TRBJ1-6, with TRBD1 as a possible D gene (6 bases). Germline V lookup: CDR1 SNHLY, CDR2 FYNNEI. This CDR3 has 12 residues. Trimming shortened V by 5 bases and J by 9 bases, and 8 bases separated the two germline ends. The CDR3 reads CASSKQGSPLHF. CDR3 DNA sequence: TGTGCCAGCAGTAAACAGGGTTCACCCCTCCACTTT.

In DNA, the CDR3 is TGTGCCAGTCGGCCAGGGGGTAGCACCGGGGAGCTGTTTTTT. This translates into CASRPGGSTGELFF. The chain combines TRBV19 with TRBJ2-2, with 7 bases aligning to TRBD1. The CDR3 spans 14 residues. Germline V gene sequence: CDR1 LNHDA, CDR2 SQIVND (reference sequence). With 8 bases clipped from V and 4 bases from J, the junction kept 7 bases outside the gene matches.

The V call is TRBV28, the J call TRBJ1-5; D is unclear. CDR1 and CDR2 from the germline V gene are MDHEN and SYDVKM. The V and J ends lost 5 bases and 3 bases respectively, with 11 bases between them. The CDR3 totals 14 residues. CDR3 in amino acids: CASSALESNQPQHF. The CDR3 region has the DNA TGTGCCAGCAGTGCATTGGAGTCCAATCAGCCCCAGCATTTT.

This chain's CDR3 is CAWGQGAYEQYF. CDR3 sequence (DNA): TGTGCCTGGGGACAGGGGGCGTACGAGCAGTACTTC. The genes are TRBV30 and TRBJ2-7, with 11 bases identical to TRBD1. The CDR3 totals 12 residues. From germline, CDR1 is GTSNPN and CDR2 SVGIG (reference sequence). The V gene end was trimmed by 5 bases and the J gene end by 4 bases; junction bases not matched to a gene: 1.

This clone was counted once. The V and J genes are TRBV12-3 or TRBV12-4 and TRBJ2-3; the D gene is possibly TRBD2 (5 bases). Trimming took 4 bases from V and 5 from J, leaving 7 bases between them. The CDR3 runs 12 residues. The chain's CDR3 is CASSSDLDTQYF. CDR3 DNA sequence: TGTGCCAGCAGTTCGGACTTAGATACGCAGTATTTT.

In this sample, this clone turned up a few times. The J gene is TRBJ2-1, the V gene TRBV24-1, with TRBD2 identical over 11 bases. This CDR3 comprises 15 residues. Germline CDR1 and CDR2: KGHDR and SFDVKD. After removal of 3 bases from V and 7 bases from J, the junction contained 4 bases not matched to a gene. The CDR3 sequence is CATSDPRTSGNEQFF. The CDR3 region has the DNA TGTGCCACCAGTGATCCCCGGACTAGCGGGAATGAGCAGTTCTTC.

As regards this clone: Germline and junction disagree at one end, which may indicate a read error. This chain uses TRBV19 with TRBJ1-4; 7 bases agree with TRBD1. Germline V gives CDR1 LNHDA, CDR2 SQIVND (reference sequence). The CDR3 loop spans 14 amino acids. CDR3 in amino acids: CASTIGGGSEKLFF. CDR3 coding DNA: TGTGCCAGTACTATAGGGGGCGGCAGTGAAAAACTGTTTTTT.

This clone was counted between two and nine times. The V and J genes are TRBV6-1 and TRBJ1-1; D remains unclear. The germline CDR1 and CDR2 sequences are MNHNS and SASEGT. V gave up 1 base and J gave up 4 bases, with 13 bases separating them. This CDR3 comprises 15 residues. This CDR3 is CASSEGRTLGTEAFF. For the CDR3, the DNA is TGTGCCAGCAGTGAAGGGAGAACCCTCGGCACTGAAGCTTTCTTT.

This clone was seen just once. J is TRBJ2-1 and V is TRBV27; 11 nucleotides align to TRBD2. CDR1 is MNHEY and CDR2 is SMNVEV in the germline V gene (reference sequence). The CDR3 loop spans 16 amino acids. V trimming: 4 bases; J trimming: 9 bases; junction bases outside the gene matches: 11. The CDR3 reads CASSSTLAGGTGEQFF. CDR3 in DNA: TGTGCCAGCAGTTCTACCCTAGCGGGAGGAACAGGTGAGCAGTTCTTC.

V and J are TRBV18 and TRBJ2-3, with a weak D call TRBD2 (5 bases). Germline assignment: CDR1 KGHSH and CDR2 LQKENI. This CDR3 is 16 amino acids long. V lost 2 bases to trimming and J lost 1 base, with 13 bases between them. CDR3 bases: TGTGCCAGCTCACCATTCCGGGGATGGGGCACAGATACGCAGTATTTT. This encodes CASSPFRGWGTDTQYF.

The chain uses TRBV3-1 (or the pseudogene TRBV3-2) and TRBJ2-7, with TRBD2 as a possible D gene (5 bases). The germline gives CDR1 LGHDT, CDR2 YNNKEL (reference sequence). Trimming left V 4 bases short and J 2 bases short, with 9 bases between. The CDR3 is 13 amino acids. CDR3: CASSRGLAYEQYF. CDR3 bases: TGTGCCAGCAGCCGAGGGTTGGCCTACGAGCAGTACTTC.

This chain links TRBV5-1 with TRBJ2-3; TRBD2 agrees at 15 bases. Germline V gives CDR1 SGHRS, CDR2 YFSETQ. After removal of 5 bases from V and 0 bases from J, the junction contained 4 bases not matched to a gene. The CDR3 runs 17 residues. CDR3 bases: TGCGCCAGCAGTTCGGGGACTAGCGGGAGGAGCACAGATACGCAGTATTTT. Translated: CASSSGTSGRSTDTQYF.

The J gene is TRBJ1-1, the V gene TRBV9, with 8 bases identical to TRBD1. Germline CDR1 SGDLS, CDR2 YYNGEE. This CDR3 region has 16 residues. The V gene end was trimmed by 0 bases and the J gene end by 5 bases; junction bases not matched to a gene: 9. CDR3 nucleotide sequence: TGTGCCAGCAGCGTAGATCCAGGGGGCGGTCGGACTGAAGCTTTCTTT. Translating it yields CASSVDPGGGRTEAFF.

The genes are TRBV5-1 and TRBJ2-2, with D maybe TRBD1 (5 bases). CDR1 SGHRS and CDR2 YFSETQ come from the germline V gene. The CDR3 covers 15 residues. The V end was cut by 4 bases, the J end by 5 bases, with 15 bases between. The CDR3 region has the DNA TGCGCCAGCAGCCTGGGGTCAGGGCCTACCGGGGAGCTGTTTTTT. Translating gives CASSLGSGPTGELFF.

Only a few counts were recorded for this clone. The rearrangement links TRBV6-5 to TRBJ1-1; 7 bases line up with TRBD1. This CDR3 has 14 amino acids. After removal of 8 bases from V and 2 bases from J, the junction contained 8 bases not matched to a gene. Germline assignment: CDR1 MNHEY and CDR2 SVGAGI. The CDR3 loop is CASLDRTGNTEAFF. The DNA of the CDR3 is TGTGCCAGCTTAGACCGGACAGGAAACACTGAAGCTTTCTTT.

The V gene is TRBV7-3, the J gene TRBJ2-1; the D gene is possibly TRBD2 (6 bases). V shed 5 bases and J shed 5 bases, with 19 bases lying between them. CDR3 length equals 16 residues. Germline CDR1 is SGHTA and CDR2 is FQGTGA. Here the CDR3 reads CASSPTASGLDNEQFF. CDR3 sequence (DNA): TGTGCCAGCAGCCCTACAGCGAGCGGGTTGGACAATGAGCAGTTCTTC.

The chain joins TRBV5-5 to TRBJ2-3; no clear D. Trimming shortened V by 1 base and J by 6 bases, and 15 bases separated the two germline ends. CDR3 length equals 15 residues. Germline values: CDR1 SGHKS, CDR2 YYEKEE (reference sequence). CDR3 coding DNA: TGTGCCAGCAGCTTGTCGGGTATACCCCCCGATACGCAGTATTTT. Translation: CASSLSGIPPDTQYF.